The clone carrying this TCR beta chain was observed many times. Its matching antigen is unknown. The sample comes from a study of CD8 T cells in ankylosing spondylitis. The CDR3 covers 14 residues. Trimming shortened V by 5 bases and J by 5 bases, and 14 bases separated the two germline ends. Germline CDR1 SGHRS, CDR2 YFSETQ. With molecular barcodes, quantitative 5'-RACE was used to make the TCR beta libraries. TCRdb processed the 5' RACE reads anew with MiXCR; each CDR3 protein has one entry. The table includes under 450,000 distinct CDR3 sequences, 17% detected once. General study findings and limits: Previous work reported some of these motif variants in the synovial fluid and blood of reactive arthritis. What seemed typical of ankylosing spondylitis blood was a TCR beta motif built from eight highly homologous variants.

This clonotype was sampled from a male donor with ankylosing spondylitis. The rearrangement uses TRBV5-1 and TRBJ2-1, with D perhaps matching TRBD1 (6 bases). Input material: blood, either unsorted or a sorted T cell fraction (not recorded which). In nucleotides, the CDR3 is TGCGCCAGCAGTGACCAGGGGTTTAACAATGAGCAGTTCTTC. It is translated as CASSDQGFNNEQFF. The full variable domain, in which reference TRBV5-1 and TRBJ2-1 provide the parts outside the CDR3, is KAGVTQTPRYLIKTRGQQVTLSCSPISGHRSVSWYQQTPGQGLQFLFEYFSETQRNKGNFPGRFSGRQFSNSRSEMNVSTLELGDSALYLCASSDQGFNNEQFFGPGTRLTVL.